A selection of T cell receptor beta chains follows, all from one sample in a study of cytomegalovirus exposure and HLA in healthy donors. The data were produced by immunoSEQ multiplex PCR, yet TCRdb's version contains in-frame clones alone and is incomplete. The top ten clones hold approximately 7% of a sample with around 150,000 clones, about three quarters of them seen once. The sequenced material came from PBMCs. All receptors come from a man aged 40-49 years in good health and CMV-seropositive. The CDR3 runs from the conserved cysteine through the conserved F or W. A D gene is named only where the DNA matches it firmly. Not every row has a clone size; where given, it reads once, few, many or a size class.

clone_size: .; v_call: TRBV18; j_call: TRBJ2-5; d_call: .; cdr3_aa: CASSETGISGETQYF; cdr3_nt: TGTGCCAGCTCAGAAACAGGCATTAGTGGGGAGACCCAGTACTTC
clone_size: .; v_call: TRBV29-1; j_call: TRBJ2-3; d_call: .; cdr3_aa: CSVRRRLSSDTQYF; cdr3_nt: TGCAGCGTTCGTCGGAGGTTAAGCTCAGATACGCAGTATTTT
clone_size: .; v_call: TRBV4-3; j_call: TRBJ2-1; d_call: TRBD2; cdr3_aa: CASSHGGTSIEQFF; cdr3_nt: TGCGCCAGCAGCCACGGCGGGACTAGCATTGAGCAGTTCTTC
clone_size: .; v_call: TRBV7-2; j_call: TRBJ1-5; d_call: TRBD1; cdr3_aa: CASSLQGAKNQPQHF; cdr3_nt: TGTGCCAGCAGCTTACAGGGGGCAAAGAATCAGCCCCAGCATTTT
clone_size: .; v_call: TRBV4-2; j_call: TRBJ2-5; d_call: .; cdr3_aa: CASSPERVETQYF; cdr3_nt: TGTGCCAGCAGCCCAGAGCGGGTCGAGACCCAGTACTTC
clone_size: few; v_call: TRBV6-6; j_call: TRBJ2-7; d_call: TRBD2; cdr3_aa: CASSYTPGGSYEQYF; cdr3_nt: TGTGCCAGCAGTTATACCCCGGGAGGCTCCTACGAGCAGTACTTC
clone_size: .; v_call: TRBV7-8; j_call: TRBJ2-1; d_call: .; cdr3_aa: CASSLLNYNEQFF; cdr3_nt: TGTGCCAGCAGCTTACTAAATTACAATGAGCAGTTCTTC
clone_size: few; v_call: TRBV9; j_call: TRBJ2-4; d_call: .; cdr3_aa: CASSAGGGGKNIQYF; cdr3_nt: TGTGCCAGCAGCGCTGGGGGAGGCGGCAAAAACATTCAGTACTTC
clone_size: .; v_call: TRBV5-6; j_call: TRBJ2-1; d_call: .; cdr3_aa: CASSLAGGGRGQFF; cdr3_nt: TGTGCCAGCAGCTTGGCCGGGGGAGGTCGTGGGCAGTTCTTC
clone_size: once; v_call: TRBV6-1; j_call: TRBJ2-7; d_call: TRBD1; cdr3_aa: CASSRAGGRQYF; cdr3_nt: TGTGCCAGCAGTAGGGCAGGGGGTAGGCAGTACTTC
clone_size: .; v_call: TRBV30; j_call: TRBJ1-2; d_call: TRBD1; cdr3_aa: CAWSVGTGKGGGYTF; cdr3_nt: TGTGCCTGGAGTGTCGGGACAGGGAAGGGAGGTGGCTACACCTTC
clone_size: .; v_call: TRBV19; j_call: TRBJ2-1; d_call: .; cdr3_aa: CATLPGHLYTYNEQFF; cdr3_nt: TGTGCCACCTTGCCCGGACACCTATACACCTACAATGAGCAGTTCTTC
clone_size: once; v_call: TRBV10-3; j_call: TRBJ2-3; d_call: .; cdr3_aa: CAIGGITSTDTQYF; cdr3_nt: TGTGCCATCGGGGGCATTACTAGCACAGATACGCAGTATTTT
clone_size: .; v_call: TRBV23-1; j_call: TRBJ2-5; d_call: TRBD2; cdr3_aa: CASSPLAGGPKTQYF; cdr3_nt: TGCGCCAGCAGTCCCCTAGCGGGGGGCCCGAAGACCCAGTACTTC
clone_size: once; v_call: TRBV9; j_call: TRBJ2-1; d_call: .; cdr3_aa: CASTPSRGRSYNEQFF; cdr3_nt: TGTGCCAGCACTCCCTCCAGGGGACGCTCCTACAATGAGCAGTTCTTC
clone_size: .; v_call: TRBV7-9; j_call: TRBJ1-1; d_call: .; cdr3_aa: CASSLNQGNTEAFF; cdr3_nt: TGTGCCAGCAGCTTAAATCAGGGGAACACTGAAGCTTTCTTT
clone_size: once; v_call: TRBV21-1; j_call: TRBJ1-5; d_call: .; cdr3_aa: CASSLETGFSNQPQHF; cdr3_nt: TGTGCCAGCAGCCTAGAGACAGGGTTTAGCAATCAGCCCCAGCATTTT
clone_size: .; v_call: TRBV28; j_call: TRBJ1-5; d_call: .; cdr3_aa: CASSFLVGQPQHF; cdr3_nt: TGTGCCAGCAGTTTTCTAGTGGGTCAGCCCCAGCATTTT
clone_size: once; v_call: TRBV5-8; j_call: TRBJ2-7; d_call: TRBD1; cdr3_aa: CASSWGQGLSEQYF; cdr3_nt: TGTGCCAGCAGCTGGGGACAGGGTCTGAGCGAGCAGTACTTC
clone_size: .; v_call: TRBV4-1; j_call: TRBJ1-1; d_call: .; cdr3_aa: CASSQGQGWTEAFF; cdr3_nt: TGCGCCAGCAGCCAAGGTCAGGGGTGGACTGAAGCTTTCTTT
clone_size: .; v_call: TRBV28; j_call: TRBJ1-2; d_call: TRBD1; cdr3_aa: CASSFRDRAIGYTF; cdr3_nt: TGTGCCAGCAGTTTCCGGGACAGGGCAATTGGCTACACCTTC
clone_size: .; v_call: TRBV28; j_call: TRBJ1-3; d_call: .; cdr3_aa: CASSLRGGSGNTIYF; cdr3_nt: TGTGCCAGCAGTTTACGGGGTGGCTCTGGAAACACCATATATTTT
clone_size: .; v_call: TRBV25-1; j_call: TRBJ2-7; d_call: TRBD1; cdr3_aa: CASSGQTGLEQYF; cdr3_nt: TGTGCCAGCAGTGGTCAGACAGGGCTCGAGCAGTACTTC
clone_size: .; v_call: TRBV12-5; j_call: TRBJ2-7; d_call: .; cdr3_aa: CASGHRVNYEQYF; cdr3_nt: TGTGCTAGTGGTCACAGGGTGAACTACGAGCAGTACTTC
clone_size: once; v_call: TRBV27; j_call: TRBJ2-1; d_call: TRBD1; cdr3_aa: CASSTKTPTGAYLNEQFF; cdr3_nt: TGTGCCAGCAGTACAAAAACCCCGACAGGGGCCTACCTCAATGAGCAGTTCTTC
clone_size: .; v_call: TRBV5-4; j_call: TRBJ1-1; d_call: TRBD1; cdr3_aa: CASSLTGGMNTEAFF; cdr3_nt: TGTGCCAGCAGCTTAACAGGGGGCATGAACACTGAAGCTTTCTTT
clone_size: .; v_call: TRBV27; j_call: TRBJ1-6; d_call: TRBD1; cdr3_aa: CASSLTGGNSPLHF; cdr3_nt: TGTGCCAGCAGCCTTACAGGGGGTAATTCACCCCTCCACTTT
clone_size: .; v_call: TRBV11-2; j_call: TRBJ2-7; d_call: .; cdr3_aa: CASSLDRSGFYEQYF; cdr3_nt: TGTGCCAGCAGCTTAGATCGAAGCGGGTTCTACGAGCAGTACTTC
clone_size: .; v_call: TRBV18; j_call: TRBJ1-1; d_call: .; cdr3_aa: CASSPTGGHDTEAFF; cdr3_nt: TGTGCCAGCTCCCCCACGGGGGGGCACGACACTGAAGCTTTCTTT
clone_size: .; v_call: TRBV7-6; j_call: TRBJ2-5; d_call: TRBD2; cdr3_aa: CASSSTSGGAVQTQYF; cdr3_nt: TGTGCCAGCAGCTCGACTAGCGGGGGGGCCGTACAGACCCAGTACTTC
clone_size: .; v_call: TRBV10-3; j_call: TRBJ2-7; d_call: .; cdr3_aa: CAISARRIASYEQYF; cdr3_nt: TGTGCCATCAGTGCGCGGCGGATTGCGTCCTACGAGCAGTACTTC
clone_size: .; v_call: TRBV5-4; j_call: TRBJ1-6; d_call: TRBD1; cdr3_aa: CASSLRGTASSYNSPLHF; cdr3_nt: TGTGCCAGCAGCTTGAGAGGGACAGCTAGCTCCTATAATTCACCCCTCCACTTT
clone_size: few; v_call: TRBV4-3; j_call: TRBJ2-1; d_call: TRBD1; cdr3_aa: CASSQGAGTGAARLEQFF; cdr3_nt: TGCGCCAGCAGCCAAGGGGCCGGGACAGGGGCTGCGCGTCTTGAGCAGTTCTTC
clone_size: .; v_call: TRBV6-5; j_call: TRBJ2-5; d_call: TRBD2; cdr3_aa: CASSLAGGEGETQYF; cdr3_nt: TGTGCCAGCAGCTTAGCGGGGGGCGAGGGAGAGACCCAGTACTTC
clone_size: once; v_call: TRBV28; j_call: TRBJ1-1; d_call: .; cdr3_aa: CASTPTSSMNTEAFF; cdr3_nt: TGTGCCAGCACCCCGACATCTTCCATGAACACTGAAGCTTTCTTT
clone_size: .; v_call: TRBV4-1; j_call: TRBJ2-1; d_call: TRBD2; cdr3_aa: CASSQGGLAGVSYNEQFF; cdr3_nt: TGCGCCAGCAGCCAAGGAGGGCTAGCGGGAGTTTCTTACAATGAGCAGTTCTTC
clone_size: .; v_call: TRBV19; j_call: TRBJ1-3; d_call: TRBD1; cdr3_aa: CASSTSDRGSGNTIYF; cdr3_nt: TGTGCCAGTAGTACGTCGGACAGGGGTTCTGGAAACACCATATATTTT
clone_size: .; v_call: TRBV6-1; j_call: TRBJ2-7; d_call: .; cdr3_aa: CASSQNWESYEQYF; cdr3_nt: TGTGCCAGCAGCCAAAATTGGGAGAGTTACGAGCAGTACTTC
clone_size: .; v_call: TRBV5-1; j_call: TRBJ1-1; d_call: .; cdr3_aa: CASSLVGQNTEAFF; cdr3_nt: TGCGCCAGCAGCTTGGTGGGACAGAACACTGAAGCTTTCTTT
clone_size: .; v_call: TRBV7-2; j_call: TRBJ1-2; d_call: .; cdr3_aa: CASSPRQPRDGYTF; cdr3_nt: TGTGCCAGCAGCCCTCGACAGCCCAGGGATGGCTACACCTTC
clone_size: once; v_call: TRBV10-3; j_call: TRBJ1-2; d_call: .; cdr3_aa: CAISRGLYYGYTF; cdr3_nt: TGTGCCATCAGCCGCGGCCTCTACTATGGCTACACCTTC